Listed below are T cell receptor beta chains from one sample, sequenced in a study of T cell repertoires in cytomegalovirus infection. These TCRs' antigens remain unknown. TCRdb called the reads again in MiXCR, with one record for every CDR3 protein. This sample has about 920,000 distinct CDR3 sequences; 31% occur once, and the top ten carry 13%. Here the sequenced sample was cultured CD8+ T cells from PBMCs, taken from culture after CMV antigen stimulation. These receptors were collected from a human donor in good health (CMV status not recorded). Some clones in this sample may be carry-over from other donors' samples. Both conserved end residues are trimmed from each CDR3.

v_call cdr3_length cdr3_aa
TRBV12-3/TRBV12-4 14 ASSVSRWTGITEAF
TRBV4-3 15 ASSQDLHRGSNQPQH
TRBV7-3 16 ASSSLWGSGDSTDTQY
TRBV2 15 ASSEAFGQGVTDTQY
TRBV7-2 12 ASSSAPAVDTQY
TRBV6-1 13 ASSISQGMYTEAF
TRBV6-5 11 ASSYLPGGEQY
TRBV25-1 12 ASSATGATTEAF
TRBV7-2 14 ASSLYPSGGLWTQY
TRBV7-9 13 ASSSSGQGADEQY
TRBV4-2 14 ASSQPEQTGNYGYT
TRBV7-6 12 ASSLGLGGEEQF
TRBV7-6 14 ASSFHSGGELETQY
TRBV6-1 10 ASSNTGVEQF
TRBV27 9 ASSFGRERF
TRBV15 13 ATSGLGLTNTEAF
TRBV7-4 11 DSSLAYQETQY
TRBV7-8 13 ASSKAGLDRNEQF
TRBV23-1 14 ASNKTSGSSYNEQF
TRBV27 11 ASTSGMNTEAF
TRBV28 15 ASSSQLAGGNYNEQF
TRBV12-3/TRBV12-4 14 ASTFTGGARNSPLH
TRBV7-3 13 ASSSQGTPADTQY
TRBV9 13 ASSVAVGRNYGYT
TRBV5-8 11 ASSLGSRETQY
TRBV7-6 17 ASSPRDRGLSIAKNIQY
TRBV5-1 12 ASSPAGAINEQF
TRBV28 13 ASRNILQGSYEQY
TRBV6-5 11 ASTGQGLVTQY
TRBV7-6 16 ASSLTSGGSDSTDTQY
TRBV12-5 13 ASGFAGTESYEQY
TRBV11-2 13 ASSLAAVQGVKLF
TRBV6-1 13 ASSESGGAVNEQF
TRBV7-7 13 ASSPRAGINEKLF
TRBV9 15 ASSDPRLGKQQETQY
TRBV2 12 ATDRGGSYNEQF
TRBV19 14 ASTTTGYSSYNEQF
TRBV27 11 ASSLFGGETQY
TRBV12-3/TRBV12-4 11 ASSGQENQPQH
TRBV7-2 16 ASFERGFHPEDRNEQF
TRBV11-2 13 ASSFPWTSEETQY